These 11 T cell receptor beta chains were sequenced from one sample in a study of cytomegalovirus exposure and HLA in healthy donors. With 60 Vbeta and 13 Jbeta primers, the PCR was carried out. Data came from immunoSEQ multiplex PCR; TCRdb stores just in-frame clones and leaves some out. The sample yields about 160,000 clones, 75% to 85% seen once. Sequencing was carried out using PBMCs. The receptors were gathered from a man aged 45 to 65 in good health and CMV-seropositive.

This chain connects TRBV28 to TRBJ2-3; 8 positions match TRBD1. The CDR3 covers 14 residues. Germline loops: CDR1 MDHEN, CDR2 SYDVKM. With V trimmed by 5 bases and J by 4 bases, 5 bases remained unmatched. In DNA form, the CDR3 reads TGTGCCAGCAGTCACGGACAGGGAGCAGATACGCAGTATTTT. Encoded protein: CASSHGQGADTQYF. The full variable domain, completed using reference TRBV28 and TRBJ2-3, is DVKVTQSSRYLVKRTGEKVFLECVQDMDHENMFWYRQDPGLGLRLIYFSYDVKMKEKGDIPEGYSVSREKKERFSLILESASTNQTSMYLCASSHGQGADTQYFGPGTRLTVL.

The genes are TRBV29-1 and TRBJ1-1, with D possibly matching TRBD1 (5 bases). Trimming took 6 bases from V and 10 from J, leaving 18 bases between them. Germline values: CDR1 SQVTM, CDR2 ANQGSEA. The CDR3 covers 12 residues. CDR3 DNA: TGCAGCGTCTATGGGGGGGTTCTGGGAGCTTTCTTT. It codes for CSVYGGVLGAFF.

V usage is TRBV4-3 and J usage is TRBJ2-2, with D tentatively TRBD2 (6 bases). This CDR3 region has 15 residues. Germline assignment: CDR1 LGHNA and CDR2 YSLEER. V lost 6 bases to trimming and J lost 3 bases, with 14 bases between them. CDR3 protein: CASRPGGGYTGELFF. CDR3 bases: TGCGCCAGCAGACCCGGTGGAGGGTACACCGGGGAGCTGTTTTTT.

The table lists this clone with a few counts. The chain combines TRBV28 with TRBJ2-1, with a weak D call TRBD1 (6 bases). V lost 7 bases, J lost 4 bases, and 20 bases lay in between. This CDR3 has 16 amino acids. Germline CDR1 is MDHEN and CDR2 is SYDVKM. The DNA for the CDR3 is TGTGCCAGCACCTACGATCTTCAGGGGAGATACAATGAGCAGTTCTTC. This translates into CASTYDLQGRYNEQFF.

In its sample, this clone was seen a few times. The V and J genes are TRBV28 and TRBJ2-7; 7 bases are shared with TRBD1. The CDR3 consists of 14 residues. Trimming at V came to 6 bases and at J to 0 bases, leaving 5 bases not matched to a gene. Germline V gene data show CDR1 as MDHEN and CDR2 as SYDVKM. The CDR3 region is CASRFRQGSYEQYF. In DNA, the CDR3 is TGTGCCAGCAGGTTTCGACAGGGCTCCTACGAGCAGTACTTC.

The genes are TRBV4-3 and TRBJ1-2, with D possibly matching TRBD1 (6 bases). Germline V gives CDR1 LGHNA, CDR2 YSLEER. Trimming shortened V by 4 bases and J by 8 bases, and 17 bases separated the two germline ends. CDR3 length: 14 amino acids. The DNA for the CDR3 is TGCGCCAGCAGCCGTTATCACAGGGTCGAGGGCTACACCTTC. It yields the protein CASSRYHRVEGYTF.

The chain is built from TRBV30 and TRBJ1-5, with D possibly TRBD1 on 5 matching bases. V lost 5 bases, J lost 9 bases, and 17 bases lay in between. This CDR3 is built from 13 residues. Germline CDR1 and CDR2: GTSNPN and SVGIG (reference sequence). This CDR3 is CAWSPGSIRPQHF. The CDR3 coding sequence is TGTGCCTGGTCTCCAGGGTCCATAAGGCCCCAGCATTTT.

The chain is built from TRBV27 and TRBJ1-1, with unresolved D. This CDR3 has 13 amino acids. V shed 1 base and J shed 5 bases, with 8 bases lying between them. From germline, CDR1 is MNHEY and CDR2 SMNVEV (reference sequence). The DNA of the CDR3 is TGTGCCAGCAGTTTATTCGGGGAAACTGAAGCTTTCTTT. Its protein product is CASSLFGETEAFF.

This clone was recorded once. The rearrangement joins TRBV7-8 to TRBJ1-1; D ambiguous. From germline, CDR1 is SGHVS and CDR2 FQNEAQ. Trimming stripped 4 bases from V and 11 bases from J, with 11 bases between. CDR3 size: 11 residues. This chain's CDR3 is CASSYGGGAFF. For the CDR3, the DNA is TGTGCCAGCAGCTATGGAGGCGGGGCTTTCTTT.

The V call is TRBV7-2, the J call TRBJ1-1; the D is unclear. The germline V and J ends were trimmed by 0 bases and 1 base, with 6 bases remaining between them. Germline CDR1 is SGHTA and CDR2 is FQGNSA. The CDR3 extends over 14 amino acids. The CDR3 DNA sequence: TGTGCCAGCAGCTTAGCGCTGGCGAACACTGAAGCTTTCTTT. Protein product: CASSLALANTEAFF.

This chain links TRBV5-6 with TRBJ1-4; 7 bases match TRBD1. This CDR3 has 14 amino acids. From germline, CDR1 is SGHDT and CDR2 YYEEEE. The J segment lost 8 bases and the V segment lost 0 bases, leaving 4 bases of the junction unmatched. CDR3 nucleotides: TGTGCCAGCAGCTTGGAAGGGGGCGTGGAAAAACTGTTTTTT. Protein sequence: CASSLEGGVEKLFF. Based on the CDR3 plus reference TRBV5-6 and TRBJ1-4, the full variable domain is DAGVTQSPTHLIKTRGQQVTLRCSPKSGHDTVSWYQQALGQGPQFIFQYYEEEERQRGNFPDRFSGHQFPNYSSELNVNALLLGDSALYLCASSLEGGVEKLFFGSGTQLSVL.